This entry lists 29 T cell receptor beta chains sequenced from one sample in a study of blood T cell repertoires in COVID-19. Some clones are missing from TCRdb's copy, which holds only in-frame ones; the method was immunoSEQ multiplex PCR. Seen here are about 200,000 clones, 75% to 85% observed once, and the top ten hold about 2.4%. Material for sequencing was peripheral blood. These receptors originate from a woman in her 70s with COVID-19, enrolled during active disease.

The chain combines TRBV21-1 with TRBJ1-2; the table names TRBD1, a call not compared with the DNA. TRBV21-1 is recorded as a pseudogene. CDR3 size: 15 residues. This CDR3 is CASSATQGAHLGYTF. In DNA, the CDR3 is TGTGCCAGCAGCGCGACTCAGGGGGCTCATCTAGGCTACACCTTC.

This clone was seen just once. V gene TRBV5-1 combines with J gene TRBJ1-3; 12 nucleotides agree with TRBD1. The CDR3 runs to 17 residues. The junction had 8 bases not matched to a gene; V was cut back by 3 bases and J by 4 bases. Per germline, CDR1 SGHRS and CDR2 YFSETQ. Written as DNA, the CDR3 is TGCGCCAGCAGCTCTTACTCCGGGACAGGGGGCGGAAACACCATATATTTT. Protein: CASSSYSGTGGGNTIYF.

V usage is TRBV21-1 and J usage is TRBJ2-7; the D call of TRBD1 is as the table states it, not checked on the DNA. TRBV21-1 is recorded as a pseudogene. CDR3 size: 15 residues. This CDR3 reads CASSKHTAPHYEQYF. CDR3 sequence (DNA): TGTGCCAGCAGCAAACACACAGCCCCTCACTACGAGCAGTACTTC.

The rearrangement joins TRBV5-1 to TRBJ1-6; D not resolved. The ends were cut back, 2 bases at V and 6 bases at J, with 12 bases in the middle. CDR1 is SGHRS and CDR2 is YFSETQ in the germline V gene. The CDR3 runs to 15 residues. The CDR3 sequence: CASSFTLTGNSPLHF. The CDR3 DNA reads as TGCGCCAGCAGCTTCACTCTGACGGGTAATTCACCCCTCCACTTT.

This clone showed up just once. For the CDR3, the DNA is TGTGCCAGCAGTGGTGGGGCGGGGGGTCCCTACGAGCAGTACTTC. It translates to CASSGGAGGPYEQYF. V and J are TRBV2 and TRBJ2-7, with 8 bases identical to TRBD2. V lost 4 bases, J lost 2 bases, and 7 bases stayed unmatched. Germline CDR1 reads SNHLY; CDR2 reads FYNNEI. This CDR3 region has 15 residues. The variable domain in full, completed from reference TRBV2 and TRBJ2-7, reads EPEVTQTPSHQVTQMGQEVILRCVPISNHLYFYWYRQILGQKVEFLVSFYNNEISEKSEIFDDQFSVERPDGSNFTLKIRSTKLEDSAMYFCASSGGAGGPYEQYFGPGTRLTVT.

The chain couples TRBV4-3 to TRBJ1-3; D possibly corresponds to TRBD1 (6 bases). CDR3 length equals 16 residues. Per the germline V gene, CDR1 is LGHNA and CDR2 is YSLEER. V lost 3 bases to trimming and J lost 0 bases, with 12 bases between them. CDR3: CASSQLGASSGNTIYF. DNA of the CDR3: TGCGCCAGCAGCCAGCTGGGGGCGAGCTCTGGAAACACCATATATTTT.

The genes are TRBV9 and TRBJ1-2; D remains unclear. The V end lost 0 bases, the J end lost 5 bases, and 14 bases lay between the germline ends. CDR1 is SGDLS, CDR2 YYNGEE, per germline. CDR3 length: 15 amino acids. The CDR3 nucleotides are TGTGCCAGCAGCGTAGCCCTTTCTTCCGCGTATGGCTACACCTTC. Its protein is CASSVALSSAYGYTF.

This clone occurred once. The DNA of the CDR3 is TGTGCCAGCTCACCGACAGGCACAGATACGCAGTATTTT. Translated, it gives CASSPTGTDTQYF. This sequence joins TRBV18 and TRBJ2-3; D possibly corresponds to TRBD1 (5 bases). The CDR3 is 13 residues long. Trimming removed 3 bases from V and 1 base from J, with 5 bases in between. Germline-derived CDR1 and CDR2 are KGHSH and LQKENI.

The chain carries TRBV6-2 or TRBV6-3 and TRBJ2-3, with D possibly TRBD2 on 6 matching bases. This CDR3 spans 15 amino acids. The V gene's germline CDR1 is MNHEY and CDR2 SVGEGT. V lost 4 bases and J 1 base, leaving 12 bases between the germline ends. The CDR3 here is CASSSGVSGTDTQYF. Written as DNA, the CDR3 is TGTGCCAGCAGTTCGGGGGTGTCGGGCACAGATACGCAGTATTTT.

The rearrangement links TRBV11-2 to TRBJ2-1, with D hard to call. V was cut by 7 bases and J by 0 bases, with 16 bases left in between. The CDR3 totals 16 residues. Germline CDR1 SGHAT, CDR2 FQNNGV. CDR3 residues: CASTPWAPSSYNEQFF. The CDR3 nucleotides read TGTGCCAGCACCCCCTGGGCACCCAGCTCCTACAATGAGCAGTTCTTC.

The rearrangement uses TRBV29-1 and TRBJ1-1, with unresolved D. The CDR3 totals 13 residues. Germline CDR1 SQVTM, CDR2 ANQGSEA. V was pared by 7 bases and J by 0 bases, with 12 bases between. CDR3 sequence reads: CSGGGNMNTEAFF. The DNA for the CDR3 is TGCAGCGGAGGCGGAAACATGAACACTGAAGCTTTCTTT.

The chain employs TRBV6-5 and TRBJ2-5, with TRBD2 matching over 8 bases. Germline loops: CDR1 MNHEY, CDR2 SVGAGI. The CDR3 loop spans 15 amino acids. V trimming: 6 bases; J trimming: 2 bases; junction bases outside the gene matches: 8. The CDR3 DNA follows: TGTGCCAGCAGCCGGGGGGGATGGCCACAAGAGACCCAGTACTTC. It specifies CASSRGGWPQETQYF.

V is TRBV29-1 and J is TRBJ2-7, with 10 positions matching TRBD1. V lost 3 bases to trimming and J lost 6 bases; unmatched junction nucleotides: 5. This CDR3 has 13 amino acids. Germline V gives CDR1 SQVTM, CDR2 ANQGSEA. The DNA of the CDR3 is TGCAGCGTTGACGGGACAGGGGTAGGCGAGCAGTACTTC. This sequence encodes CSVDGTGVGEQYF.

The chain joins TRBV19 to TRBJ1-2, with D unclear. The germline V gene encodes CDR1 LNHDA and CDR2 SQIVND (reference sequence). V was clipped by 5 bases and J by 8 bases, with 18 bases between them. The CDR3 is 14 amino acids. The CDR3 here is CASSLANYLRGYTF. In DNA, the CDR3 is TGTGCCAGTAGTTTGGCCAACTACCTACGGGGCTACACCTTC.

This clone was seen once. The V gene is TRBV7-9, the J gene TRBJ2-3; the D gene is possibly TRBD2 (7 bases). The CDR3 has 15 residues. Trimming pared 3 bases from V and 1 base from J, leaving 11 bases between. CDR1 is SEHNR, CDR2 FQNEAQ, per germline (reference sequence). CDR3 bases: TGTGCCAGCAGCTTTTCCGGGGGGCGCACAGATACGCAGTATTTT. This translates into CASSFSGGRTDTQYF.

The chain is built from TRBV4-1 and TRBJ1-5, with TRBD1 matching over 10 bases. Trimming took 3 bases from V and 5 from J; bases not matched to a gene: 10. The germline V gene encodes CDR1 MGHRA and CDR2 YSYEKL. The CDR3 runs to 17 residues. The CDR3 reads CASSQRRGQGTDQPQHF. Here the CDR3 DNA reads TGCGCCAGCAGCCAGCGGAGGGGACAGGGGACCGATCAGCCCCAGCATTTT.

This clone was seen once. V and J are TRBV19 and TRBJ1-2; the D gene is possibly TRBD1 (6 bases). Trimming shortened V by 3 bases and J by 7 bases, and 24 bases separated the two germline ends. The germline gives CDR1 LNHDA, CDR2 SQIVND (reference sequence). This CDR3 has 17 residues. The CDR3 region is CASSIRYTGGGRGGYTF. The DNA for the CDR3 is TGTGCCAGTAGTATCAGATACACCGGGGGGGGCCGGGGTGGCTACACCTTC.

This chain links TRBV5-1 with TRBJ1-6; the D gene is possibly TRBD1 (6 bases). In germline, CDR1 is SGHRS, CDR2 YFSETQ. Between the trimmed V and J ends, which lost 4 bases and 8 bases, there was a span of 10 bases. CDR3 length: 13 residues. The CDR3 protein is CASSTGSDSPLHF. The CDR3 region has the DNA TGCGCCAGCAGCACAGGGAGCGATTCACCCCTCCACTTT.

The rearrangement links TRBV19 to TRBJ1-5; TRBD1 matches at 12 bases. Germline loops: CDR1 LNHDA, CDR2 SQIVND (reference sequence). V shed 6 bases, J shed 1 base, and the junction held 7 bases outside the gene matches. CDR3 length: 17 residues. CDR3 amino acids: CASRGTGGQRSNQPQHF. Here the CDR3 DNA reads TGTGCCAGTAGAGGGACAGGGGGCCAGAGAAGCAATCAGCCCCAGCATTTT.

The rearrangement links TRBV19 to TRBJ2-2; D may be TRBD2 (6 bases). The germline V gene has CDR1 LNHDA and CDR2 SQIVND (reference sequence). Trimming took off 3 bases at V and 0 bases at J, with 11 bases between the two ends. This CDR3 comprises 16 residues. CDR3 in amino acids: CASSMSSSANTGELFF. CDR3 bases: TGTGCCAGTAGTATGAGTTCTAGCGCGAACACCGGGGAGCTGTTTTTT.

This clone occurred once. The genes are TRBV6-5 and TRBJ2-1; 10 positions agree with TRBD2. The trim removed 7 bases at V and 9 bases at J, leaving 9 bases unmatched. The CDR3 consists of 14 residues. The germline CDR1 and CDR2 sequences are MNHEY and SVGAGI. The CDR3 DNA reads as TGTGCCAGCATAAGGCTAGCGGGAGAGACTGAGCAGTTCTTC. Protein sequence: CASIRLAGETEQFF.

The chain uses TRBV2 and TRBJ2-7; 8 bases are shared with TRBD2. Germline CDR1 SNHLY, CDR2 FYNNEI. The CDR3 is made up of 14 amino acids. The J segment lost 3 bases and the V segment lost 7 bases, leaving 8 bases of the junction unmatched. This chain's CDR3 is CASTPGLVLYEQYF. CDR3 DNA: TGTGCCAGCACCCCGGGACTAGTTCTCTACGAGCAGTACTTC.

The genes are TRBV5-4 and TRBJ1-2; tentatively, D is TRBD1 (6 bases). Germline CDR1 is SGHNT and CDR2 is YYREEE (reference sequence). Trimming took off 4 bases at V and 4 bases at J, with 14 bases between the two ends. CDR3 length: 14 residues. CDR3 protein: CASSTRQDFYGYTF. The DNA for the CDR3 is TGTGCCAGCAGCACACGACAGGATTTCTATGGCTACACCTTC.

V and J are TRBV4-1 and TRBJ1-1, with 10 bases identical to TRBD1. The J segment lost 5 bases and the V segment lost 2 bases, leaving 5 bases of the junction unmatched. The CDR3 covers 15 residues. Germline CDR1 reads MGHRA; CDR2 reads YSYEKL. The CDR3 loop is CASSQTGQGKTEAFF. CDR3 DNA: TGCGCCAGCAGCCAAACGGGACAGGGGAAGACTGAAGCTTTCTTT.

J is TRBJ1-2 and V is TRBV6-2 or TRBV6-3; possibly TRBD1 for D (5 bases). In germline, CDR1 is MNHEY, CDR2 SVGEGT. The CDR3 is 14 amino acids. V was shortened by 2 bases and J by 4 bases, with 11 bases between the two germline ends. The CDR3 reads CASSYAGISYGYTF. The CDR3 DNA reads as TGTGCCAGCAGTTACGCAGGGATAAGCTATGGCTACACCTTC.

V is TRBV5-4 and J is TRBJ1-2; D call uncertain. Trimming shortened V by 0 bases and J by 10 bases, and 16 bases separated the two germline ends. The CDR3 extends over 14 amino acids. Looked up from germline, CDR1 is SGHNT and CDR2 is YYREEE (reference sequence). CDR3 sequence: CASSLAGVGRDYTF. The CDR3 region has the DNA TGTGCCAGCAGCTTGGCCGGGGTCGGGAGGGACTACACCTTC. The entire variable domain, with the rest obtained from reference TRBV5-4 and TRBJ1-2, is as follows: ETGVTQSPTHLIKTRGQQVTLRCSSQSGHNTVSWYQQALGQGPQFIFQYYREEENGRGNFPPRFSGLQFPNYSSELNVNALELDDSALYLCASSLAGVGRDYTFGSGTRLTVV.

The genes are TRBV2 and TRBJ2-4; 7 bases map to TRBD1. Germline assignment: CDR1 SNHLY and CDR2 FYNNEI. The junction had 5 bases not matched to a gene; V was cut back by 5 bases and J by 4 bases. This CDR3 has 14 amino acids. The CDR3 protein is CASSSGQQKNIQYF. As DNA, the CDR3 is TGTGCCAGCAGTTCGGGACAGCAAAAAAACATTCAGTACTTC.

V usage is TRBV19 and J usage is TRBJ1-5; weak D call: TRBD1 (5 bases). Germline-derived CDR1 and CDR2 are LNHDA and SQIVND (reference sequence). The CDR3 consists of 15 residues. The V end lost 5 bases, the J end lost 0 bases, and 11 bases lay between the germline ends. CDR3 DNA: TGTGCCAGTAGTCAGGGCAGGGCTAGCAATCAGCCCCAGCATTTT. This gives the protein CASSQGRASNQPQHF.

The chain recombines TRBV3-1 (or the pseudogene TRBV3-2) with TRBJ2-7; 9 bases match TRBD2. The V gene end was trimmed by 0 bases and the J gene end by 4 bases; junction bases not matched to a gene: 4. The CDR3 spans 15 residues. Germline CDR1 LGHDT, CDR2 YNNKEL (reference sequence). For the CDR3, the DNA is TGTGCCAGCAGCCAAGATCAGGGACTAGCTTACGAGCAGTACTTC. It specifies CASSQDQGLAYEQYF.